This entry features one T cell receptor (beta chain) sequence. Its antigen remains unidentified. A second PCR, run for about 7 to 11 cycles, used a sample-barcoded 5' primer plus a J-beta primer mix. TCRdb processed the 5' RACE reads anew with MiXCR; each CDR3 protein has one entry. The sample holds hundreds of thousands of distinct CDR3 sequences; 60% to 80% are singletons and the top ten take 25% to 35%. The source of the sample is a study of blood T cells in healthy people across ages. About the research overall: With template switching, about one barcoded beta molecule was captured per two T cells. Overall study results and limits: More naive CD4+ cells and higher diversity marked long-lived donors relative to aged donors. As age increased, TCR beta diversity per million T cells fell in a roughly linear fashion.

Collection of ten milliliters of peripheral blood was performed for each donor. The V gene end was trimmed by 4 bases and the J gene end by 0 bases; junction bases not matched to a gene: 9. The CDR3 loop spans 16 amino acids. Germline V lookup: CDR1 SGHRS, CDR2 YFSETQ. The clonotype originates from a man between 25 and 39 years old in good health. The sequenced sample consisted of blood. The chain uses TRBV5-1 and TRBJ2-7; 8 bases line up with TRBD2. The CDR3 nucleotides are TGCGCCAGCAGCACAGGTAGCGGGGCCTGCTCCTACGAGCAGTACTTC. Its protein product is CASSTGSGACSYEQYF.